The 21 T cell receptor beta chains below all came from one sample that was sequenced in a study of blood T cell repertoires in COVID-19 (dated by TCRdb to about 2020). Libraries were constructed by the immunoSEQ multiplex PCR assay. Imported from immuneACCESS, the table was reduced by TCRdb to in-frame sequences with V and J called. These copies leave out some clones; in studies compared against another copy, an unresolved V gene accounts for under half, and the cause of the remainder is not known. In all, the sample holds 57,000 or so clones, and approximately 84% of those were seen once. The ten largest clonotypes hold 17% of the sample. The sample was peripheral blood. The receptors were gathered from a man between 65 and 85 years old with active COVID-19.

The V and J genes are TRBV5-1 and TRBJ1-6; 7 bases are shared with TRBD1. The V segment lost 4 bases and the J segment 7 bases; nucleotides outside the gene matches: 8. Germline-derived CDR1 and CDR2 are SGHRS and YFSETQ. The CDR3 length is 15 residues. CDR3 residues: CASSPRTGSNSPLHF. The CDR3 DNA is TGCGCCAGCAGCCCTAGGACAGGTTCGAATTCACCCCTCCACTTT.

CDR3 protein: CASSTDNNQPQHF. The CDR3 region has the DNA TGTGCCAGCTCGACAGATAACAATCAGCCCCAGCATTTT. The rearrangement joins TRBV18 to TRBJ1-5; D may be TRBD1 (5 bases). Trimming left V 6 bases short and J 3 bases short, with 9 bases between. CDR1 is KGHSH and CDR2 is LQKENI in the germline V gene. The CDR3 runs to 13 residues. The full variable domain, its missing parts supplied by reference TRBV18 and TRBJ1-5, is NAGVMQNPRHLVRRRGQEARLRCSPMKGHSHVYWYRQLPEEGLKFMVYLQKENIIDESGMPKERFSAEFPKEGPSILRIQQVVRGDSAAYFCASSTDNNQPQHFGDGTRLSIL.

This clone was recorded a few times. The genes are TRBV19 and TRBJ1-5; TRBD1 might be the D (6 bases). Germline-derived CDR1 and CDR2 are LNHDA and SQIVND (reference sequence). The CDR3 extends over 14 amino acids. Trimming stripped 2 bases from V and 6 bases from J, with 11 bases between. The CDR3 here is CASSIRRGGQPQHF. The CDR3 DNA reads TGTGCCAGTAGTATACGCAGGGGCGGTCAGCCCCAGCATTTT.

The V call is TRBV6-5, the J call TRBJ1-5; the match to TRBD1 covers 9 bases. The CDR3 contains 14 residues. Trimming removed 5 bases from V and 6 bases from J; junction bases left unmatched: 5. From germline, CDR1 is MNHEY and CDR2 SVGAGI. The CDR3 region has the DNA TGTGCCAGCAGTCCGGACAGGGGTATTCAGCCCCAGCATTTT. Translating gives CASSPDRGIQPQHF.

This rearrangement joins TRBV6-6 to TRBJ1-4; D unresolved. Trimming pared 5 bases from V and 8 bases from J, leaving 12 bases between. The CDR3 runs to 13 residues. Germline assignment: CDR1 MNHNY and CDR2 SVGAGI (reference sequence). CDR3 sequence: CASSPQVGEKLFF. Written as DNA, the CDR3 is TGTGCCAGCAGTCCCCAAGTGGGCGAAAAACTGTTTTTT.

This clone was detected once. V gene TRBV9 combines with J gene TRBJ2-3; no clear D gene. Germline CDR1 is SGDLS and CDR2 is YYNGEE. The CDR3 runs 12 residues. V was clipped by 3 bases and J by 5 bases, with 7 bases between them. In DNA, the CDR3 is TGTGCCAGCAGCGCCCAGTTAGATACGCAGTATTTT. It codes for CASSAQLDTQYF.

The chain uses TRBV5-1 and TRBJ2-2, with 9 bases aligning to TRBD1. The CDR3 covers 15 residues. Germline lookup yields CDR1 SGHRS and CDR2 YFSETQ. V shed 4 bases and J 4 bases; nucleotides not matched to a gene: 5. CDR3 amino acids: CASSPDRGGTGELFF. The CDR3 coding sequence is TGCGCCAGCAGCCCGGACAGGGGAGGCACCGGGGAGCTGTTTTTT. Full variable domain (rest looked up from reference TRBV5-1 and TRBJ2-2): KAGVTQTPRYLIKTRGQQVTLSCSPISGHRSVSWYQQTPGQGLQFLFEYFSETQRNKGNFPGRFSGRQFSNSRSEMNVSTLELGDSALYLCASSPDRGGTGELFFGEGSRLTVL.

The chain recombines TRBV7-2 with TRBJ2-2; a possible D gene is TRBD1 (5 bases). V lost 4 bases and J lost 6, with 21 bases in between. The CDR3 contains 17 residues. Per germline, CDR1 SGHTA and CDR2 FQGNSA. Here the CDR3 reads CASSSGPGQGLSGELFF. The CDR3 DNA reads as TGTGCCAGCAGCTCAGGACCTGGGCAGGGTTTGTCCGGGGAGCTGTTTTTT.

As DNA, the CDR3 is TGTGCCAGCAGCGCGGACAGAAACTATGGCTACACCTTC. It yields the protein CASSADRNYGYTF. This chain links TRBV7-2 with TRBJ1-2; D is perhaps TRBD1 (6 bases). This CDR3 has 13 amino acids. V was clipped by 5 bases and J by 2 bases, with 9 bases between them. Germline values: CDR1 SGHTA, CDR2 FQGNSA.

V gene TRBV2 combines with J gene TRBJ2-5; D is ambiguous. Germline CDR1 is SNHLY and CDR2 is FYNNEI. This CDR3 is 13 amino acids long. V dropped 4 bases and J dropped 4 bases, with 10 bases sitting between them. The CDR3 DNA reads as TGTGCCAGCAGTGCGCGCCTAGGAGAGACCCAGTACTTC. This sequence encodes CASSARLGETQYF.

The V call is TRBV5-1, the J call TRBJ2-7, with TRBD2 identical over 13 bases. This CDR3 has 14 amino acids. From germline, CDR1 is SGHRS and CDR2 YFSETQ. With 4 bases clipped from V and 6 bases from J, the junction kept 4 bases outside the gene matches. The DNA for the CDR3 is TGCGCCAGCAGCAGGGGACTAGCGGGGACCGAGCAGTACTTC. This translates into CASSRGLAGTEQYF.

CDR3 amino acids: CASMTPGQGRNGYTF. The CDR3 nucleotides read TGTGCCAGCATGACACCTGGACAGGGTAGAAATGGCTACACCTTC. This sequence joins TRBV6-5 and TRBJ1-2; 8 bases are a match to TRBD1. This CDR3 comprises 15 residues. Germline CDR1 is MNHEY and CDR2 is SVGAGI. V lost 7 bases and J lost 6; bases outside the gene matches: 13.

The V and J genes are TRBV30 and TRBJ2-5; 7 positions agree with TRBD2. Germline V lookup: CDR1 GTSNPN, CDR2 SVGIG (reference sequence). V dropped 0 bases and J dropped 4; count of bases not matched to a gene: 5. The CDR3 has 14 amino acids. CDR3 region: CAWSVPAGVETQYF. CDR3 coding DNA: TGTGCCTGGAGTGTACCCGCGGGAGTAGAGACCCAGTACTTC.

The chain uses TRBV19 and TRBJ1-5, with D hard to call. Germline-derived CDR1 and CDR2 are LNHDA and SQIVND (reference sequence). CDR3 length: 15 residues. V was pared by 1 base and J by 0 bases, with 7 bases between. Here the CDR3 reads CASSIVGLSNQPQHF. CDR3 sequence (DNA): TGTGCCAGTAGTATAGTTGGACTTAGCAATCAGCCCCAGCATTTT.

The CDR3 DNA reads TGTGCCAGCAGCTTGGGACAGGACCAGTCGAACACCGGGGAGCTGTTTTTT. Translation gives CASSLGQDQSNTGELFF. V and J are TRBV7-2 and TRBJ2-2; 8 bases are shared with TRBD1. V was clipped by 3 bases and J by 0 bases; unmatched bases: 6. This CDR3 has 17 residues. CDR1 and CDR2 (germline): SGHTA, FQGNSA.

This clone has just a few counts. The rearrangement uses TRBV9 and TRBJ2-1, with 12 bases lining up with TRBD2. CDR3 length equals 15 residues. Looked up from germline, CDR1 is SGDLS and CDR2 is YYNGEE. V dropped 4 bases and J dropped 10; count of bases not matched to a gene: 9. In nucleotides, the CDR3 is TGTGCCAGCAGCCTCCTGGGACTAGCGGGTAGGGAGCAGTTCTTC. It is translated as CASSLLGLAGREQFF.

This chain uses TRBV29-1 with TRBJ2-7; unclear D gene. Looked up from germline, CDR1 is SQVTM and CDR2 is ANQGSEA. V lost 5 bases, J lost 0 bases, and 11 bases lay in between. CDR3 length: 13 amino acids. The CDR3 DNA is TGCAGCGTTTCCAAATCAAACTCCTACGAGCAGTACTTC. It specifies CSVSKSNSYEQYF.

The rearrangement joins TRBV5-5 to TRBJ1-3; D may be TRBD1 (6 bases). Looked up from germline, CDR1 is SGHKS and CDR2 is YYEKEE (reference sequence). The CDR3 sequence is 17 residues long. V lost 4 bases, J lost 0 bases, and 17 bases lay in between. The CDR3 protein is CASSLGGPTVSGNTIYF. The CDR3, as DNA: TGTGCCAGCAGCCTGGGGGGGCCGACAGTCTCTGGAAACACCATATATTTT.

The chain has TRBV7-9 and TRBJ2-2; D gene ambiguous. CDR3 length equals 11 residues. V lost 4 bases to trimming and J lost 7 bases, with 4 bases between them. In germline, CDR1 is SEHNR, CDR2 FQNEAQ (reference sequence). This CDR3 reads CASSSGGELFF. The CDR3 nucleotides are TGTGCCAGCAGCTCCGGCGGGGAGCTGTTTTTT.

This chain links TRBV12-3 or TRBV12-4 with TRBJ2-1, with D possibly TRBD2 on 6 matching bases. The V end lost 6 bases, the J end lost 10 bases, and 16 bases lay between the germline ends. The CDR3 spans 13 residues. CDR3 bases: TGTGCCAGCAGGGACTCCTCGGGGGAGGAGCAGTTCTTC. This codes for CASRDSSGEEQFF.

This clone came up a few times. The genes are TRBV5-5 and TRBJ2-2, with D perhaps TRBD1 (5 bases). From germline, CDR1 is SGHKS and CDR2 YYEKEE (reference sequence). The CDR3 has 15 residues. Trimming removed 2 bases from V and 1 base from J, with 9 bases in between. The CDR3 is CASSFGHGNTGELFF. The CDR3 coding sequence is TGTGCCAGCAGCTTCGGACACGGGAACACCGGGGAGCTGTTTTTT.